Below, 3 T cell receptor beta chains from the same sample are listed, as sequenced in a study of blood T cells in healthy people across ages. Using a J-beta primer mix together with a sample-barcoded 5' primer, a second PCR was run for 7 to 11 cycles. Via MiXCR, TCRdb re-called the 5' RACE reads, giving one row per CDR3 protein. This sample has some 690,000 distinct CDR3 sequences, with approximately 22% found just once. The sample taken for sequencing was blood. The receptors here all came from a man in his 70s in good health.

Only a few counts were recorded for this clonotype. The chain employs TRBV10-3 and TRBJ1-5; D is unresolved. The CDR3 has 12 residues. Deletions cut 4 bases from V and 4 bases from J, with 5 bases between. Germline V CDR1 and CDR2: ENHRY, SYGVKD. CDR3 sequence reads: CAISAANQPQHF. The CDR3 DNA is TGTGCCATCAGTGCCGCAAATCAGCCCCAGCATTTT.

The chain employs TRBV4-3 and TRBJ2-1; 10 bases agree with TRBD2. The ends lost 2 bases at V and 7 bases at J; junction bases unmatched: 11. The CDR3 has 17 amino acids. Germline V gene sequence: CDR1 LGHNA, CDR2 YSLEER. The CDR3 loop is CASSQSKREGGKNEQFF. In DNA, the CDR3 is TGCGCCAGCAGCCAATCGAAGCGGGAGGGTGGCAAGAATGAGCAGTTCTTC.

This clonotype was seen more than once but under ten times. V gene TRBV18 combines with J gene TRBJ1-3; D ambiguous. This CDR3 region has 15 residues. The germline V gene has CDR1 KGHSH and CDR2 LQKENI. V was pared by 3 bases and J by 4 bases, with 13 bases between. CDR3 bases: TGTGCCAGCTCACCTACGGGCAATTTGGGAAACACCATATATTTT. The encoded protein is CASSPTGNLGNTIYF.